The rows below give T cell receptor beta chains drawn from one sample of a study of T cells after yellow fever vaccination. MiXCR, applied by TCRdb to the 5' RACE reads, yields one record per CDR3 protein. The top ten hold about 17% of the sample, which has hundreds of thousands of distinct CDR3 sequences, roughly 10% seen once. This specimen consisted of PBMCs, obtained on the day of the first yellow fever vaccination. Every receptor here comes from a man aged 18 to 29 who received the YFV17D yellow fever vaccine. Each CDR3 is given with its conserved first and last residue. A D gene is named only where the DNA matches it firmly. The listing skips clone size in some rows; elsewhere it reads once, few, many or a size class.

d_call,v_call,clone_size,j_call,cdr3_aa,cdr3_nt
-,TRBV27,-,TRBJ2-7,CASRLMMDNEQYF,TGTGCCAGCAGATTAATGATGGACAACGAGCAGTACTTC
TRBD2,TRBV4-3,-,TRBJ2-2,CASSQDWIAGGNTGELFF,TGCGCCAGCAGCCAAGATTGGATAGCGGGGGGGAACACCGGGGAGCTGTTTTTT
-,TRBV5-1,-,TRBJ2-7,CASSLGGFNPYEQYF,TGCGCCAGCAGCTTGGGGGGGTTTAATCCCTACGAGCAGTACTTC
TRBD2,TRBV5-1,-,TRBJ2-5,CASSLTLAGRSETQYF,TGCGCCAGCAGCTTGACCCTAGCGGGGAGGTCGGAGACCCAGTACTTC
-,TRBV9,many,TRBJ2-7,CASSPNWRNSYEQYF,TGTGCCAGCTCGCCTAATTGGCGTAACTCCTACGAGCAGTACTTC
-,TRBV7-2,-,TRBJ1-5,CASSPRVGLLNQPQHF,TGTGCCAGCAGCCCTCGTGTTGGGCTTCTCAATCAGCCCCAGCATTTT
-,TRBV5-1,few,TRBJ2-5,CASSLSGVQETQYF,TGTGCCAGCAGTCTAAGTGGGGTCCAAGAGACCCAGTACTTC
-,TRBV5-1,many,TRBJ2-5,CASRGGGETQYF,TGCGCCAGCCGAGGAGGTGGAGAGACCCAGTACTTC
TRBD1,TRBV7-9,-,TRBJ1-1,CASSLVSTGANTEAFF,TGTGCCAGCAGCTTAGTTTCAACAGGGGCCAACACTGAAGCTTTCTTT
TRBD1,TRBV19,-,TRBJ2-2,CASSIRGLYGELFF,TGTGCCAGTAGTATCAGGGGGCTGTACGGGGAGCTGTTTTTT
TRBD1,TRBV7-9,few,TRBJ2-2,CATRDRGRVAGELFF,TGTGCCACGCGGGACAGGGGAAGAGTAGCCGGGGAGCTGTTTTTT
-,TRBV29-1,once,TRBJ2-3,CSVERGVGTDTQYF,TGCAGCGTTGAACGAGGGGTGGGCACAGATACGCAGTATTTT
-,TRBV19,few,TRBJ1-5,CASRTARNQPQHF,TGTGCCAGTAGGACAGCTCGTAATCAGCCCCAGCATTTT
-,TRBV5-6,few,TRBJ1-5,CASSRTPAQPQHF,TGTGCCAGCAGCCGAACTCCGGCTCAGCCCCAGCATTTT
-,TRBV5-6,-,TRBJ2-5,CASSPGRGGIAAQETQYF,TGTGCCAGCAGTCCGGGCCGGGGAGGAATAGCGGCCCAAGAGACCCAGTACTTC
-,TRBV30,many,TRBJ1-2,CAWSVHSRGYGGYTF,TGTGCCTGGAGTGTACACAGTAGGGGGTACGGTGGCTACACCTTC
-,TRBV9,-,TRBJ2-5,CASSTGVQETQYF,TGTGCCAGCAGCACCGGGGTCCAAGAGACCCAGTACTTC
TRBD1,TRBV6-5,few,TRBJ1-3,CASSYTGFQGVAGNTIYF,TGTGCCAGCAGTTACACCGGGTTCCAGGGGGTGGCTGGAAACACCATATATTTT
-,TRBV3-1,-,TRBJ2-7,CASSHVGSYEQYF,TGTGCCAGCAGCCACGTGGGGAGCTACGAGCAGTACTTC
TRBD2,TRBV2,few,TRBJ2-7,CASSEGTRSSYEQYF,TGTGCCAGCAGTGAAGGGACTAGGAGCTCCTACGAGCAGTACTTC
-,TRBV18,-,TRBJ2-3,CASSRGRGETDTQYF,TGTGCCAGCTCCCGAGGGAGAGGGGAAACAGATACGCAGTATTTT
-,TRBV12-3/TRBV12-4,-,TRBJ2-2,CASSSGIYANTGELFF,TGTGCCAGCAGCTCCGGGATTTACGCGAACACCGGGGAGCTGTTTTTT
-,TRBV4-1,few,TRBJ2-2,CASSPGGGVRNTGELFF,TGCGCCAGCAGCCCCGGGGGCGGGGTGAGGAACACCGGGGAGCTGTTTTTT
TRBD2,TRBV24-1,-,TRBJ2-1,CATGGSGAYDYNEQFF,TGTGCCACCGGGGGAAGCGGGGCGTATGATTACAATGAGCAGTTCTTC
TRBD1,TRBV11-2,-,TRBJ2-6,CASSFKGQSISGANVLTF,TGTGCCAGCAGCTTCAAGGGACAGTCCATCTCTGGGGCCAACGTCCTGACTTTC
-,TRBV6-2/TRBV6-3,-,TRBJ1-5,CASMSRQTVSNQPQHF,TGTGCCAGCATGAGTCGACAGACTGTAAGCAATCAGCCCCAGCATTTT
TRBD1,TRBV5-4,many,TRBJ2-1,CASSSPGQANEQFF,TGTGCCAGCAGCTCCCCGGGACAGGCCAATGAGCAGTTCTTC
TRBD2,TRBV7-9,few,TRBJ2-2,CASTVAGRSNTGELFF,TGTGCCAGCACGGTAGCGGGGAGATCGAACACCGGGGAGCTGTTTTTT
-,TRBV30,-,TRBJ1-1,CAWSFRDTEAFF,TGTGCCTGGAGTTTCAGGGATACTGAAGCTTTCTTT
TRBD2,TRBV5-4,-,TRBJ2-5,CASSRGGVAQYF,TGTGCCAGCAGCCGGGGGGGCGTGGCCCAGTACTTC
-,TRBV28,-,TRBJ2-4,CASSFWGTKEVEGNIQYF,TGTGCCAGCAGTTTTTGGGGGACGAAAGAGGTGGAAGGAAACATTCAGTACTTC
TRBD2,TRBV20-1,-,TRBJ2-3,CSASRGGGAGTQYF,TGCAGTGCTAGCCGGGGCGGGGGGGCCGGTACGCAGTATTTT
-,TRBV10-3,-,TRBJ2-3,CATLGTDTQYF,TGTGCCACCCTGGGGACAGATACGCAGTATTTT